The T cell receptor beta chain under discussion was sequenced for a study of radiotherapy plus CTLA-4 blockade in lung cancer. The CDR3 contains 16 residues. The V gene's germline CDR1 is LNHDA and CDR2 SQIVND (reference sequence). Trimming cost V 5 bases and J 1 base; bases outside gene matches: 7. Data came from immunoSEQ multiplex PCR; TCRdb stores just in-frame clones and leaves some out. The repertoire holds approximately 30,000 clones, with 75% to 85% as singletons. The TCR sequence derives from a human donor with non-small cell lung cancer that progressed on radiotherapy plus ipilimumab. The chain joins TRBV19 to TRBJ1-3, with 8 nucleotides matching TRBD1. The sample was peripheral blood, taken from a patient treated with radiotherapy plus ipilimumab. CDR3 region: CASSPGTGTSGNTIYF. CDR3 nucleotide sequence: TGTGCCAGTAGTCCCGGGACAGGAACTTCTGGAAACACCATATATTTT.